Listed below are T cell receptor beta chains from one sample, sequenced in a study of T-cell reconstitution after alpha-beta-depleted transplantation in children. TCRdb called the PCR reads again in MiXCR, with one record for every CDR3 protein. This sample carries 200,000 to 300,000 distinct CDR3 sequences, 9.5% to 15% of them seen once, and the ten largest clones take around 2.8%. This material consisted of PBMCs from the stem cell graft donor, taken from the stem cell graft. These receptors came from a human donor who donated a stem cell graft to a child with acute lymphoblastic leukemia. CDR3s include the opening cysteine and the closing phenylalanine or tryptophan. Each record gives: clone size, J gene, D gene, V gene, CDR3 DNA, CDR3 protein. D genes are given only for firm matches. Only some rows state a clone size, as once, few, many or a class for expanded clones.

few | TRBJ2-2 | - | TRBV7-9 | TGTGCCAGCACCGACCAGAGGAAGAACACCGGGGAGCTGTTTTTT | CASTDQRKNTGELFF
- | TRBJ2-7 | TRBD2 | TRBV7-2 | TGTGCCAGCAGCGTCTCACTAGCGAACTACGAGCAGTACTTC | CASSVSLANYEQYF
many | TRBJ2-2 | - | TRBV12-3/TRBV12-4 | TGTGCCAGCAGTACACGCGTCTGGACCGTAAGCACCGGGGAGCTGTTTTTT | CASSTRVWTVSTGELFF
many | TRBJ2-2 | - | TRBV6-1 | TGTGCCAGTGCCAAGGGTCAGGGCCGCGCGTCTCACACCGGGGAGCTGTTTTTT | CASAKGQGRASHTGELFF
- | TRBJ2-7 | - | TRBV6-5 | TGTGCCAGCAGTCCCCGACAGGTTTCCTACGAGCAGTACTTC | CASSPRQVSYEQYF
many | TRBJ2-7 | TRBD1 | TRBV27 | TGTGCCAGCCAGGGGACAGGGGGCGTCTCCTACGAGCAGTACTTC | CASQGTGGVSYEQYF
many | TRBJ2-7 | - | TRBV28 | TGTGCCCATAGGGGCGCCTACTCCTACGAGCAGTACTTC | CAHRGAYSYEQYF
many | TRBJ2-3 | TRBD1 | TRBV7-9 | TGTGCCAGCAGCTTCGACAGGGGGAATAAGGGAACGCAGTATTTT | CASSFDRGNKGTQYF
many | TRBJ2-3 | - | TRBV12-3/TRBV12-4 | TGTGCCAGCAGTTTCCCTCCTAATATTCAACTATCAAGAGGTAAAGATACGCAGTATTTT | CASSFPPNIQLSRGKDTQYF
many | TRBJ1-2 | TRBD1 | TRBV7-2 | TGTGCCAGCAGCTTACCTCGGAGACAGGGGAACTATGGCTACACCTTC | CASSLPRRQGNYGYTF
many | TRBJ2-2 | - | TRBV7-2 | TGTGCCAGTACCAGCCAAGATCGGACCGGGGAGCTGTTTTTT | CASTSQDRTGELFF
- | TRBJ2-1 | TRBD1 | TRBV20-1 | TGCTGTGTCCCCACAGGGGACCTTTTGCCCTCCTACAATGAGCAGTTCTTC | CCVPTGDLLPSYNEQFF
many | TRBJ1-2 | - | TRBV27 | TGTGCCAGCACCTTAGCAGGGTATGGCTACACCTTC | CASTLAGYGYTF
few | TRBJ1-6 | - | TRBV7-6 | TGTGCCAGCAGCTTAGACGGGGGTAACTCACCCCTCCACTTT | CASSLDGGNSPLHF
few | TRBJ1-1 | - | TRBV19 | TGTGCCAGTAGTATATACCTCGGGATGAACACTGAAGCTTTCTTT | CASSIYLGMNTEAFF
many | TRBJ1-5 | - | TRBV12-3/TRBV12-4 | TGTGCCAGCAGTTTCTGGGGCAATCAGCCCCAGCATTTT | CASSFWGNQPQHF
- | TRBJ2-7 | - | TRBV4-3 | TGCGCCAGCAGCCGCTGGAGAGGCTACGAGCAGTACTTC | CASSRWRGYEQYF
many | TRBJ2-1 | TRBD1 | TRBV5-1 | TGCGCCAGCAGCTTAGGGACAGGGGGTCTGGATGAGCAGTTCTTC | CASSLGTGGLDEQFF
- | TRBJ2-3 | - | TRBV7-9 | TGTGCCAGCAGCCCCAGGGGACCAGATACGCACTATTTT | CASSPRGPDTHYF
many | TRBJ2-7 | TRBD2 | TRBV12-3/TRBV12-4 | TGTGCCAGCAGTTCCCAGGGACTAGAGATGGGCGAGCAGTACTTC | CASSSQGLEMGEQYF
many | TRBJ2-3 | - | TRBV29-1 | TGCAGCGTTCGTGACTCCTGGGTGGATACGCAGTATTTT | CSVRDSWVDTQYF
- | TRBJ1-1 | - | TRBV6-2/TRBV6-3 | TGTGCCGTTCGGGACGGAATGAACACTGAAGCTTTCTTT | CAVRDGMNTEAFF
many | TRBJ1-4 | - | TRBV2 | TGTGCCAGCAGTGAAGTCGGTCCGCCCTTCTTTAATGAAAAACTGTTTTTT | CASSEVGPPFFNEKLFF
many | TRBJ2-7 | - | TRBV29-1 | TGCAGCGCCTCTCAAGCTTCGAGCTCCTACGAGCAGTACTTC | CSASQASSSYEQYF
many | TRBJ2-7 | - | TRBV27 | TGTGCCAGCAGTTTAGCTTCGCGCCAGGCCCCCTACGAGCAGTACTTC | CASSLASRQAPYEQYF
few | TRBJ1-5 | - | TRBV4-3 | TGCGCCAGCAGCCAAGGGGTTTGGGAAGGCCCCATTTCGCCGCCCCAGCATTTT | CASSQGVWEGPISPPQHF
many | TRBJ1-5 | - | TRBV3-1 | TGTGCCAGCAGCCAAGGGGGGTCAGCAAATCAGCCCCAGCATTTT | CASSQGGSANQPQHF
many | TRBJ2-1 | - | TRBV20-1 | TGCAGTGCTAGGTGGGGTCAGGGGATGTACTCCTACAATGAGCAGTTCTTC | CSARWGQGMYSYNEQFF
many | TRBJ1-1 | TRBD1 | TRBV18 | TGTGCCAGCTCACCTAGGGACAGAACGACTCTGAGGACTGAAGCTTTCTTT | CASSPRDRTTLRTEAFF
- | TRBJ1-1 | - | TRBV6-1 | TGTGCCAGCGGTCGAGCTGGGGGGGCGGACACTGAAGCTTTCTTT | CASGRAGGADTEAFF
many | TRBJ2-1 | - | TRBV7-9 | TGTGCCAGCAGGATCAGACAGGGAGGGTACAATGAGCAGTTCTTC | CASRIRQGGYNEQFF
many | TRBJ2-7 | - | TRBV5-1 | TGCGCCAGCAGCTTAATGTACGGCGCGAACGAGCAGTACTTC | CASSLMYGANEQYF
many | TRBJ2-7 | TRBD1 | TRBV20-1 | TGCAGTGCTAGAGATCGAGGACAGGCCACCTACGAGCAGTACTTC | CSARDRGQATYEQYF
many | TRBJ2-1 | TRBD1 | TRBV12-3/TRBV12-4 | TGTGCCAGCAGTTCAGGGACAGGGTCTCTCTCCTACAATGAGCAGTTCTTC | CASSSGTGSLSYNEQFF
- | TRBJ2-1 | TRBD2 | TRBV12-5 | TGTGCTAGTGGTTTGCGGTCCGCGGGGGGGGAAAATGAGCAGTTCTTC | CASGLRSAGGENEQFF
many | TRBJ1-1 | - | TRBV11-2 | TGTGCCAGCAGCCAAGTTCATGCAAACACTGAAGCTTTCTTT | CASSQVHANTEAFF
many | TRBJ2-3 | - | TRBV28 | TGTGCCAGCAGTCCGCTAGCGTCTAGCACAGATACGCAGTATTTT | CASSPLASSTDTQYF
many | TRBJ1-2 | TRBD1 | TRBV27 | TGTGCCAGCATGACAGGGGGCGCGTCCGGCTACACCTTC | CASMTGGASGYTF
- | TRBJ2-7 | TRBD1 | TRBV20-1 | TGCAGTGCTAAGCCGGCAGATACGACAGGGGCGTTATTCTCCTACGAGCAGTACTTC | CSAKPADTTGALFSYEQYF
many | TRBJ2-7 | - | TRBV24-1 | TGTGCCACCGGGGACGGCAGTGGGGACGAGCAGTACTTC | CATGDGSGDEQYF
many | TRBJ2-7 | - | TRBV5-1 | TGCGCCAGCAGCTTGGTAGGGTGGATGGACGAGCAGTACTTC | CASSLVGWMDEQYF
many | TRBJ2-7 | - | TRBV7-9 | TGTGCCAGCAGCCTCGACAGTACCTACGAGCAGTACTTC | CASSLDSTYEQYF
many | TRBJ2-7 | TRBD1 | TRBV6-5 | TGTGCCAGCAGTTTCCGGGACAGACACTACGAGCAGTACTTC | CASSFRDRHYEQYF
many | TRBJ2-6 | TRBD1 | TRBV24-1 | TGTGCCACCAGTGACCCCAGGGGGTTAGGAGCCAACGTCCTGACTTTC | CATSDPRGLGANVLTF
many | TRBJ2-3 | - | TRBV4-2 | TGTGCCAGCAGCCAAGATATCCCAGATACGCAGTATTTT | CASSQDIPDTQYF
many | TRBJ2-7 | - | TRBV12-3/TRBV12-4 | TGTGCCAGCACCCTACAGGGCTACGAGCAGTACTTC | CASTLQGYEQYF
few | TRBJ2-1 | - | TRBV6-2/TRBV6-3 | TGTGCCAGCAGTTACGATTTTAGACAGGTTTTGAGCTCCTACAATGAGCAGTTCTTC | CASSYDFRQVLSSYNEQFF
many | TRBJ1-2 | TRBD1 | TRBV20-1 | TGCAGTGCTATTCCTCACTACCGGGACAGGGACAACGGCTACACCTTC | CSAIPHYRDRDNGYTF
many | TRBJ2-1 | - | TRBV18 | TGTGCCAGCTGTTGGTCGAACAATGAGCAGTTCTTC | CASCWSNNEQFF
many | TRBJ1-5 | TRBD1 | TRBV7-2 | TGTGCCAGCAGCCCCGGGACAGGGGTTAATCAGCCCCAGCATTTT | CASSPGTGVNQPQHF
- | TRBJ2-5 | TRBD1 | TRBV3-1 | TGTGCCAGCACCCAAAACCCCGGGACAGGAGCCTTTCAATTCCAAGAGACCCAGTACTTC | CASTQNPGTGAFQFQETQYF
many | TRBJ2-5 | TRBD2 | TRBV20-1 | TGCAGTGCTAGCGGGGGGGCGAAGGAGACCCAGTACTTC | CSASGGAKETQYF
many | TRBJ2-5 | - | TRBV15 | TGTGCCACCAGCAGAGATATAGCGACAGGCGTAGTCCAAGAGACCCAGTACTTC | CATSRDIATGVVQETQYF
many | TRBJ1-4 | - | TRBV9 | TGTGCCAGCAGCGTAGGTGCAGGGGTTAATGAAAAACTGTTTTTT | CASSVGAGVNEKLFF
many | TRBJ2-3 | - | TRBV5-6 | TGTGCCAGCAGCTTGGCGGCGGGGACGACAGATACGCAGTATTTT | CASSLAAGTTDTQYF
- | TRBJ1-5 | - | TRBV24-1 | TGTGCCACCAGTTTTCGAGGCGAAAATCAGCCCCAGCATTTT | CATSFRGENQPQHF
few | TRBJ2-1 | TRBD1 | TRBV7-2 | TGTGCCAGCAGTACCCGGACAGGCGCATCCTACAATGAGCAGTTCTTC | CASSTRTGASYNEQFF
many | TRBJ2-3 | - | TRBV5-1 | TGCGCCAGCAGCTTCCAGGCAGATACGCAGTATTTT | CASSFQADTQYF
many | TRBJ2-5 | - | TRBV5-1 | TGCGCCAGCAGCTTACAGGGAACTGACCAAGAGACCCAGTACTTC | CASSLQGTDQETQYF
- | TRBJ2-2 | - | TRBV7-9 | TGTGCCAGCAGCCCCGACAGTAGCACCGGGGAGCTGTTTTTT | CASSPDSSTGELFF